These 19 T cell receptor beta chains were all obtained from the same sample, sequenced in a study of blood T cell repertoires in COVID-19. Clones were read by immunoSEQ multiplex PCR, and TCRdb kept only the in-frame ones, dropping some. The sample has 200,000 or so clones; around nine tenths are singletons. Material: peripheral blood. All receptors derive from a man between 45 and 60 years old with COVID-19, enrolled during active disease.

The chain is built from TRBV19 and TRBJ2-3, with TRBD2 matching over 9 bases. This CDR3 contains 17 residues. Germline-derived CDR1 and CDR2 are LNHDA and SQIVND (reference sequence). Trimming at V came to 3 bases and at J to 1 base, leaving 8 bases not matched to a gene. Here the CDR3 reads CASSISTSGWGTDTQYF. CDR3 DNA: TGTGCCAGTAGTATCTCCACTAGCGGGTGGGGCACAGATACGCAGTATTTT. Based on the CDR3 plus reference TRBV19 and TRBJ2-3, the full variable domain is DGGITQSPKYLFRKEGQNVTLSCEQNLNHDAMYWYRQDPGQGLRLIYYSQIVNDFQKGDIAEGYSVSREKKESFPLTVTSAQKNPTAFYLCASSISTSGWGTDTQYFGPGTRLTVL.

The V gene is TRBV7-9, the J gene TRBJ1-2; D not resolved. Looked up from germline, CDR1 is SEHNR and CDR2 is FQNEAQ (reference sequence). The length of the CDR3 is 14 residues. V was trimmed by 5 bases and J by 3 bases, leaving 13 bases between them. CDR3 sequence reads: CASSPSEGYYGYTF. For the CDR3, the DNA is TGTGCCAGCAGCCCCAGTGAGGGATACTATGGCTACACCTTC.

The CDR3: CASSPARGSSGANVLTF. Here the CDR3 DNA reads TGTGCCAGTTCTCCTGCAAGGGGGTCTTCCGGGGCCAACGTCCTGACTTTC. The chain links TRBV27 to TRBJ2-6, with D perhaps matching TRBD1 (6 bases). V lost 9 bases to trimming and J lost 4 bases, with 22 bases between them. Germline lookup yields CDR1 MNHEY and CDR2 SMNVEV (reference sequence). CDR3 length: 17 amino acids. The variable domain in full, with the rest retrieved from reference TRBV27 and TRBJ2-6, is EAQVTQNPRYLITVTGKKLTVTCSQNMNHEYMSWYRQDPGLGLRQIYYSMNVEVTDKGDVPEGYKVSRKEKRNFPLILESPSPNQTSLYFCASSPARGSSGANVLTFGAGSRLTVL.

J is TRBJ2-1 and V is TRBV19, with TRBD2 matching over 10 bases. The CDR3 is 17 amino acids. J gave up 1 base and V 3 bases, and 6 bases lay outside the gene matches. In germline, CDR1 is LNHDA, CDR2 SQIVND (reference sequence). DNA for the CDR3: TGTGCCAGTAGTATGGCTAGCGGGAGCATGTCCTACAATGAGCAGTTCTTC. This codes for CASSMASGSMSYNEQFF.

V gene TRBV24-1 combines with J gene TRBJ2-1; TRBD1 matches at 8 bases. The CDR3 spans 16 residues. Germline V CDR1 and CDR2: KGHDR, SFDVKD. Unmatched junction bases numbered 7, after V lost 4 bases and J lost 3 bases. In DNA form, the CDR3 reads TGTGCCACCAGTGACACCACAGGGGGTGACTACAATGAGCAGTTCTTC. Translating it yields CATSDTTGGDYNEQFF.

In this sample, this clone turned up many times. The rearrangement links TRBV2 to TRBJ2-4; TRBD2 matches at 8 bases. From germline, CDR1 is SNHLY and CDR2 FYNNEI. Germline trimming cut 2 bases from V and 6 bases from J; bases unmatched to any gene: 3. There are 14 residues in the CDR3. The CDR3 spells CASSEFRGGNIQYF. As DNA, the CDR3 is TGTGCCAGCAGTGAATTTCGGGGGGGAAACATTCAGTACTTC.

The chain links TRBV11-2 to TRBJ2-1; possibly TRBD2 for D (6 bases). CDR1 and CDR2 from the germline V gene are SGHAT and FQNNGV. CDR3 length: 12 amino acids. The V end was cut by 4 bases, the J end by 9 bases, with 10 bases between. The CDR3 DNA reads as TGTGCCAGCAGCTGGGCCGGGGGTGAGCAGTTCTTC. Its translation is CASSWAGGEQFF.

The gene calls are TRBV2 and TRBJ2-3; D might be TRBD2 (5 bases). The V end was cut by 8 bases, the J end by 3 bases, with 15 bases between. The CDR3 covers 14 residues. CDR1 and CDR2 from the germline V gene are SNHLY and FYNNEI. CDR3 amino acids: CASFKERVTDTQYF. The CDR3 bases are TGTGCCAGCTTCAAAGAGAGGGTGACAGATACGCAGTATTTT.

This chain connects TRBV5-4 to TRBJ1-2, with unresolved D. The CDR3 totals 13 residues. Trimming removed 1 base from V and 7 bases from J, with 11 bases in between. Looked up from germline, CDR1 is SGHNT and CDR2 is YYREEE (reference sequence). As DNA, the CDR3 is TGTGCCAGCAGCTTGAGGCAGACTTCTGGCTACACCTTC. This translates into CASSLRQTSGYTF.

This chain joins TRBV2 and TRBJ1-5, with D perhaps TRBD1 (5 bases). This CDR3 region has 15 residues. The germline V gene has CDR1 SNHLY and CDR2 FYNNEI. V lost 6 bases and J lost 6, with 18 bases in between. As DNA, the CDR3 is TGTGCCAGCAGCGCTGGAGCAGGGTCTACTCAGCCCCAGCATTTT. The encoded protein is CASSAGAGSTQPQHF. The whole variable domain, filled in from reference TRBV2 and TRBJ1-5, reads EPEVTQTPSHQVTQMGQEVILRCVPISNHLYFYWYRQILGQKVEFLVSFYNNEISEKSEIFDDQFSVERPDGSNFTLKIRSTKLEDSAMYFCASSAGAGSTQPQHFGDGTRLSIL.

The genes are TRBV19 and TRBJ2-7, with D perhaps matching TRBD1 (7 bases). V was shortened by 1 base and J by 3 bases, with 16 bases between the two germline ends. The CDR3 runs to 16 residues. Germline CDR1 reads LNHDA; CDR2 reads SQIVND (reference sequence). The CDR3: CASSIGQGGVGYEQYF. CDR3 in DNA: TGTGCCAGTAGTATAGGACAGGGAGGAGTTGGCTACGAGCAGTACTTC.

This clone has a single count. The V and J genes are TRBV2 and TRBJ2-1, with D perhaps TRBD2 (6 bases). Trimming left V 5 bases short and J 4 bases short, with 21 bases between. Per germline, CDR1 SNHLY and CDR2 FYNNEI. This CDR3 is 17 amino acids long. The CDR3 DNA reads TGTGCCAGCAGTCGAACGGGGAGCGGAGGGACTTACAATGAGCAGTTCTTC. This translates into CASSRTGSGGTYNEQFF. Variable domain in full (rest from reference TRBV2 and TRBJ2-1): EPEVTQTPSHQVTQMGQEVILRCVPISNHLYFYWYRQILGQKVEFLVSFYNNEISEKSEIFDDQFSVERPDGSNFTLKIRSTKLEDSAMYFCASSRTGSGGTYNEQFFGPGTRLTVL.

The chain uses TRBV29-1 and TRBJ2-2; tentative D call: TRBD2 (6 bases). The CDR3 spans 13 residues. CDR1 and CDR2 (germline): SQVTM, ANQGSEA. Trimming left V 4 bases short and J 8 bases short, with 14 bases between. CDR3 region: CSVAGLRDGELFF. The DNA for the CDR3 is TGCAGCGTTGCGGGACTTAGGGATGGGGAGCTGTTTTTT.

The CDR3 spells CASSVEQGENTEAFF. As DNA, the CDR3 is TGTGCCAGCAGCGTAGAGCAGGGGGAGAACACTGAAGCTTTCTTT. The rearrangement links TRBV9 to TRBJ1-1; 7 nucleotides line up with TRBD1. The V and J ends lost 0 bases and 1 base, in that order; junction bases with no gene match: 3. Looked up from germline, CDR1 is SGDLS and CDR2 is YYNGEE. The CDR3 sequence is 15 residues long.

This chain joins TRBV11-2 and TRBJ2-1; 9 nucleotides agree with TRBD2. The CDR3 sequence is 14 residues long. The trim removed 3 bases at V and 8 bases at J, leaving 5 bases unmatched. CDR1 is SGHAT and CDR2 is FQNNGV in the germline V gene. The CDR3 nucleotides read TGTGCCAGCAGCTTGTGGCGGGAGGGCCATGAGCAGTTCTTC. Residues: CASSLWREGHEQFF.

V and J are TRBV19 and TRBJ2-7; 7 bases match TRBD1. This CDR3 region has 14 residues. The V gene's germline CDR1 is LNHDA and CDR2 SQIVND (reference sequence). Trimming at V came to 6 bases and at J to 6 bases, leaving 11 bases not matched to a gene. CDR3 nucleotide sequence: TGTGCCAGTAGACACCCAACGACAGGGAGCGAGCAGTACTTC. Translation: CASRHPTTGSEQYF.

V and J are TRBV6-6 and TRBJ2-5, with TRBD2 identical over 11 bases. The V segment lost 1 base and the J segment 3 bases; nucleotides outside the gene matches: 4. The CDR3 has 16 residues. Germline-derived CDR1 and CDR2 are MNHNY and SVGAGI (reference sequence). This CDR3 is CASSYLTTSGEETQYF. The CDR3, as DNA: TGTGCCAGCAGTTACTTGACGACTAGCGGGGAAGAGACCCAGTACTTC.

There are a few counts of this clone. The chain has TRBV19 and TRBJ2-7, with 8 bases aligning to TRBD2. Germline CDR1 LNHDA, CDR2 SQIVND (reference sequence). The CDR3 consists of 15 residues. Unmatched junction bases numbered 6, after V lost 4 bases and J lost 1 base. CDR3 protein: CASSTAGGPSYEQYF. The DNA of the CDR3 is TGTGCCAGTAGTACGGCGGGGGGCCCATCCTACGAGCAGTACTTC.

The chain is built from TRBV27 and TRBJ2-1, with TRBD1 matching over 9 bases. The trim removed 4 bases at V and 4 bases at J, leaving 14 bases unmatched. Germline V gene data show CDR1 as MNHEY and CDR2 as SMNVEV (reference sequence). This CDR3 contains 18 residues. CDR3 loop: CASSSSTHRGPLYNEQFF. For the CDR3, the DNA is TGTGCCAGCAGTTCCTCAACCCACAGGGGGCCCCTATACAATGAGCAGTTCTTC.